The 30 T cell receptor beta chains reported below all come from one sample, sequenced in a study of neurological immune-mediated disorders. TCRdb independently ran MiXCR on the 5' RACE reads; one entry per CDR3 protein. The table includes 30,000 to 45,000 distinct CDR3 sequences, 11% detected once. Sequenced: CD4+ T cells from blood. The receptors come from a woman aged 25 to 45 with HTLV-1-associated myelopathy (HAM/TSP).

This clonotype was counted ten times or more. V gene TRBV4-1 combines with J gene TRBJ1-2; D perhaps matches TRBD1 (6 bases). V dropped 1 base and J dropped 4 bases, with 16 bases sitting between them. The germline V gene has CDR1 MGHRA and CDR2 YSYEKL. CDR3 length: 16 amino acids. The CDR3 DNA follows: TGCGCCAGCAGCCAAGCAGAGGGGGGAATATTCTATGGCTACACCTTC. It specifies CASSQAEGGIFYGYTF.

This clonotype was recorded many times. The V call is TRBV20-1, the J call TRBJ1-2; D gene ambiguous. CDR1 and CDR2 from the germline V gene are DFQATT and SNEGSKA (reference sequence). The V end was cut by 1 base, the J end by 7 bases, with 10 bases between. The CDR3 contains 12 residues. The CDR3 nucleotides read TGCAGTGCTAGAGTCCAGGTTGCTGGCTACACCTTC. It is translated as CSARVQVAGYTF.

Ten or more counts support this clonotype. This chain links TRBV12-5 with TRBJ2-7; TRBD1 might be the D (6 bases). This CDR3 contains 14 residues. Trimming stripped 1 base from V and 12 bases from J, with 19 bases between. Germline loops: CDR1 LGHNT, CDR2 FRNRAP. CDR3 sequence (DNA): TGTGCTAGTGGTTTGGCCTCAGGGGACCCATCCCGGTACTTC. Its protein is CASGLASGDPSRYF.

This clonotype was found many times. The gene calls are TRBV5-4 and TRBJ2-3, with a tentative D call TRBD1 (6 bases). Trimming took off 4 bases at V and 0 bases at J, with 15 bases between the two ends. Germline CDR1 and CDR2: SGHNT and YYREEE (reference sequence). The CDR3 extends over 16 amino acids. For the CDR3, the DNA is TGTGCCAGCAGCCCGGACAGATCGGGTAGCACAGATACGCAGTATTTT. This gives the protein CASSPDRSGSTDTQYF.

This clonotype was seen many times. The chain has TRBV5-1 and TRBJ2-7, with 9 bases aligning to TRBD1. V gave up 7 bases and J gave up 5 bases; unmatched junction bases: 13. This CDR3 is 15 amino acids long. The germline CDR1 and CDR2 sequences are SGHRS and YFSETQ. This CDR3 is CASRYTGTGWDEQYF. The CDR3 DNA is TGCGCCAGCCGCTATACCGGGACAGGGTGGGACGAGCAGTACTTC.

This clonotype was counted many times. The CDR3 bases are TGCGCCAGCAGCTCGAGGGGAGACTATGGCTACACCTTC. Translation gives CASSSRGDYGYTF. V usage is TRBV5-1 and J usage is TRBJ1-2, with D possibly matching TRBD1 (5 bases). CDR3 length equals 13 residues. CDR1 and CDR2 from the germline V gene are SGHRS and YFSETQ. Deletions cut 3 bases from V and 3 bases from J, with 9 bases between.

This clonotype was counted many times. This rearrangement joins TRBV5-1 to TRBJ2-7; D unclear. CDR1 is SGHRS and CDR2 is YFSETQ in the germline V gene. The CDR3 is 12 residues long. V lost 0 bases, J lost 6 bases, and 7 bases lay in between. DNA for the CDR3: TGCGCCAGCAGCTTGGAAGGGCCCGAGCAGTACTTC. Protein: CASSLEGPEQYF.

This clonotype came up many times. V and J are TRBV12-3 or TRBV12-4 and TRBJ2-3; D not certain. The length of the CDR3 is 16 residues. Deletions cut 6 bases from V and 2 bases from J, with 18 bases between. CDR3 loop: CASSAVVGFSTDTQYF. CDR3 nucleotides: TGTGCCAGCAGCGCCGTCGTGGGCTTTTCCACAGATACGCAGTATTTT.

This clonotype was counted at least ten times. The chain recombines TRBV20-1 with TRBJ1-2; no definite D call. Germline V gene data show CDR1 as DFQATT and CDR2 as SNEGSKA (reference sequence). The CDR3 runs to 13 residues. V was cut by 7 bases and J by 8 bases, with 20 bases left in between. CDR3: CSVSGKVLGGYTF. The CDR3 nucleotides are TGCAGTGTAAGCGGAAAGGTCCTGGGAGGCTACACCTTC.

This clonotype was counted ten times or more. For the CDR3, the DNA is TGTGCCAGCAGTTACTCCCAGGGCGAGCAGTACTTC. Translating gives CASSYSQGEQYF. V and J are TRBV6-2 or TRBV6-3 and TRBJ2-7; the D gene is possibly TRBD1 (5 bases). V lost 0 bases and J lost 6, with 6 bases in between. The CDR3 spans 12 residues. CDR1 and CDR2 (germline): MNHEY, SVGEGT.

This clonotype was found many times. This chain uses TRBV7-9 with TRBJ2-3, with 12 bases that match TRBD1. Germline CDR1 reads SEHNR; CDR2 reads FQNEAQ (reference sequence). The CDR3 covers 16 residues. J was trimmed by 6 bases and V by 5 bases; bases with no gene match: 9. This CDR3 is CASSTGTGGIRDTQYF. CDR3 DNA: TGTGCCAGCAGCACGGGGACAGGGGGCATCCGCGATACGCAGTATTTT. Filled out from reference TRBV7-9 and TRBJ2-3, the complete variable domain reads DTGVSQNPRHKITKRGQNVTFRCDPISEHNRLYWYRQTLGQGPEFLTYFQNEAQLEKSRLLSDRFSAERPKGSFSTLEIQRTEQGDSAMYLCASSTGTGGIRDTQYFGPGTRLTVL.

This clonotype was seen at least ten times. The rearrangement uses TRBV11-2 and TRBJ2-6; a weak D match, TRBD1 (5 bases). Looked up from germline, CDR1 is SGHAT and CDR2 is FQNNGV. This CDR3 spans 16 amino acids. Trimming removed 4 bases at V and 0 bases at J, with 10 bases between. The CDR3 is CASSSPRGSGANVLTF. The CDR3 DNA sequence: TGTGCCAGCAGCTCTCCAAGGGGCTCTGGGGCCAACGTCCTGACTTTC.

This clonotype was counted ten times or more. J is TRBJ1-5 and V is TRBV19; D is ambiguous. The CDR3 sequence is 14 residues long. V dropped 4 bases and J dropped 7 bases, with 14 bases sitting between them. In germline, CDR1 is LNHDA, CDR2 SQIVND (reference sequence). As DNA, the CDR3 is TGTGCCAGTAGTACCCGGGCGAGCGGGCAGCCCCAGCATTTT. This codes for CASSTRASGQPQHF. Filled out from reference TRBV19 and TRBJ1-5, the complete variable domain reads DGGITQSPKYLFRKEGQNVTLSCEQNLNHDAMYWYRQDPGQGLRLIYYSQIVNDFQKGDIAEGYSVSREKKESFPLTVTSAQKNPTAFYLCASSTRASGQPQHFGDGTRLSIL.

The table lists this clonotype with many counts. CDR3 DNA: TGTGCCAGCAGCTTAATGGAGGGGGTGAGCACAGATACGCAGTATTTT. It specifies CASSLMEGVSTDTQYF. The chain links TRBV7-9 to TRBJ2-3; D might be TRBD1 or TRBD2, each matching 6 bases. The ends were cut back, 2 bases at V and 0 bases at J, with 12 bases in the middle. In germline, CDR1 is SEHNR, CDR2 FQNEAQ (reference sequence). The CDR3 consists of 16 residues.

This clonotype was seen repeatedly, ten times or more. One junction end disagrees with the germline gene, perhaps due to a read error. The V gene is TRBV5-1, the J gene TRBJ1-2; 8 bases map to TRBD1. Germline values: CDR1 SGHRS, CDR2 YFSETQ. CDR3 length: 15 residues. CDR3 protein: CASGLSSGGENGYTF. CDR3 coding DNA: TGCGCCAGCGGCTTATCCTCAGGGGGCGAGAATGGCTACACCTTC.

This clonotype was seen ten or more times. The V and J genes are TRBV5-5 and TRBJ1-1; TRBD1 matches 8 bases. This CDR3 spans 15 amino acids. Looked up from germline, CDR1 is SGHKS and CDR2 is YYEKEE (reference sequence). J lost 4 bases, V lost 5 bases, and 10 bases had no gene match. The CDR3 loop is CASSWGTGSTTEAFF. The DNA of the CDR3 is TGTGCCAGCAGTTGGGGGACAGGTTCTACCACTGAAGCTTTCTTT.

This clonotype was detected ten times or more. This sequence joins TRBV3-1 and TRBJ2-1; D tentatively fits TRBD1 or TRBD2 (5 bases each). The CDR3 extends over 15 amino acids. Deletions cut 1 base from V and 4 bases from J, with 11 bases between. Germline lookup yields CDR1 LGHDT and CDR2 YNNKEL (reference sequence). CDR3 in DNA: TGTGCCAGCAGCCAAGTACGGGACCTATACAATGAGCAGTTCTTC. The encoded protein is CASSQVRDLYNEQFF.

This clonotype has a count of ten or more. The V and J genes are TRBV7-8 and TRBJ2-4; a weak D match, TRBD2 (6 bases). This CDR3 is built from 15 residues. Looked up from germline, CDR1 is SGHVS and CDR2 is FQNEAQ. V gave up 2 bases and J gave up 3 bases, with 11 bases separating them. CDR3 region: CASSLQPGDKNIQYF. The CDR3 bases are TGTGCCAGCAGCTTACAACCGGGGGACAAAAACATTCAGTACTTC.

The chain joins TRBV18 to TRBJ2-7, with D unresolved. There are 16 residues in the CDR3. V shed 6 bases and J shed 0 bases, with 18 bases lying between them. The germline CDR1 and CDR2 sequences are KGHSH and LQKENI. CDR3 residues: CASSPGMKQVSYEQYF. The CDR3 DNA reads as TGTGCCAGCTCCCCCGGCATGAAGCAGGTCTCCTACGAGCAGTACTTC.

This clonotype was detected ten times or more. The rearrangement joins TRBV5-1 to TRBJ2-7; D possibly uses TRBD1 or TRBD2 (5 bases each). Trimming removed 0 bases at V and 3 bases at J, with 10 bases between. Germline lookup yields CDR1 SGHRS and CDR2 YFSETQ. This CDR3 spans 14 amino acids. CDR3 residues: CASSLGRGDYEQYF. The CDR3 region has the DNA TGCGCCAGCAGCTTGGGACGGGGCGACTACGAGCAGTACTTC.

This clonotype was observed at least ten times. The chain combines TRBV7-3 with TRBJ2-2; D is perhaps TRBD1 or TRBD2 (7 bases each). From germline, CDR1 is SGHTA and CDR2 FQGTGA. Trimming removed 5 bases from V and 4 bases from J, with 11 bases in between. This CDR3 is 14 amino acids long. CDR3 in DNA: TGTGCCAGCAGCCCCAGGGGGGGCACCGGGGAGCTGTTTTTT. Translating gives CASSPRGGTGELFF.

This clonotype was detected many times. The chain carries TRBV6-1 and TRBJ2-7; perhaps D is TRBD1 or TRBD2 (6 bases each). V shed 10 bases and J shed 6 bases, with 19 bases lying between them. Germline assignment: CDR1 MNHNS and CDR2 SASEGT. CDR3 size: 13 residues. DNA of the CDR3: TGTGCCACCGAATCGCGTGGGGGGCCCGAGCAGTACTTC. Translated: CATESRGGPEQYF.

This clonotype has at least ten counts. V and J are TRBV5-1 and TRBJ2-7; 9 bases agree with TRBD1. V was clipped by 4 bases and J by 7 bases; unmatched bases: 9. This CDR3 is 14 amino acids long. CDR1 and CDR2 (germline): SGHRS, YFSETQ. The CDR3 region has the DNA TGCGCCAGCAGCCGGACAGGGGAAGCGGGAGAGCAGTACTTC. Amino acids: CASSRTGEAGEQYF.

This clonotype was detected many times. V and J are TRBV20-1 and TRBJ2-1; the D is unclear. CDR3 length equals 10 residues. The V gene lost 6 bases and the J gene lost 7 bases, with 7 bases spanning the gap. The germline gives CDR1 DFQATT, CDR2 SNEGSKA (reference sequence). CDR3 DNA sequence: TGCAGTGCCAAAGAAAATGAGCAGTTCTTC. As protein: CSAKENEQFF.

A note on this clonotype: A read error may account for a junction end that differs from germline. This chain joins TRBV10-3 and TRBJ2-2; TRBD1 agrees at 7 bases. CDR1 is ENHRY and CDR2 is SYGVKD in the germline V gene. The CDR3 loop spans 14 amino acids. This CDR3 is CAISGDRVIGERFF. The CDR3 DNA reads TGTGCCATCAGTGGCGACAGGGTCATCGGGGAGCGGTTTTTT.

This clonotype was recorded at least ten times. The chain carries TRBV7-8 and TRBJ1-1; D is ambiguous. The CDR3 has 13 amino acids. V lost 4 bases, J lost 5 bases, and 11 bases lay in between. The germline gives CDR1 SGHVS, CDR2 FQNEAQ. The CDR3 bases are TGTGCCAGCAGCTCCCAATGGCGTACTGAAGCTTTCTTT. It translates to CASSSQWRTEAFF.

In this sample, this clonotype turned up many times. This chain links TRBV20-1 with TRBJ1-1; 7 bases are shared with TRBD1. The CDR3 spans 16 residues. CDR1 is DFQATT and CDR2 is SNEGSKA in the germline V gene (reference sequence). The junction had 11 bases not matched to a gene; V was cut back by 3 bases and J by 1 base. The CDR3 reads CSAREQGPTQNTEAFF. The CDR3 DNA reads TGCAGTGCTAGGGAACAGGGGCCGACCCAGAACACTGAAGCTTTCTTT.

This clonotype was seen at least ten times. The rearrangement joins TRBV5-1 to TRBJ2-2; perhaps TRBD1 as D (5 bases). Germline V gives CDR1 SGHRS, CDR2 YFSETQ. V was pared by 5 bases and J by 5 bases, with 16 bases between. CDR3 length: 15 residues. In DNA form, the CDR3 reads TGCGCCAGCAGACATTCCTACAGGAGAACCGGGGAGCTGTTTTTT. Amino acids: CASRHSYRRTGELFF.

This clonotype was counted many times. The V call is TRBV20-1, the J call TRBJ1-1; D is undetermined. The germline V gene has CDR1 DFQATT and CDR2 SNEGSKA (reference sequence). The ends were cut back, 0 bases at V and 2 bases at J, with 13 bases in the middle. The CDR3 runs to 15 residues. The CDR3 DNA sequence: TGCAGTGCTAGAGATCTCCGGAAAACTAACACTGAAGCTTTCTTT. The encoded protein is CSARDLRKTNTEAFF.

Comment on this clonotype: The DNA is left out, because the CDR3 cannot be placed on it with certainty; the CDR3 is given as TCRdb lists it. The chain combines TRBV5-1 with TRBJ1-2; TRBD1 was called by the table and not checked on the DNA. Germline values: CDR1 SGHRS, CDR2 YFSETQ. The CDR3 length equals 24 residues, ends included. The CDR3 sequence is CDSSLDLEGNEQFFGPGTNYGYTF.